The 19 T cell receptor beta chains listed next were all sequenced from one sample in a study of blood T cell repertoires in COVID-19. The assay was immunoSEQ multiplex PCR, and TCRdb's table has in-frame clones only and misses some. The data contain some 320,000 clones, over 85% of them singletons. What was sequenced was PBMCs or T cells enriched from blood (not recorded which). The receptors here all came from a man in his 60s who had recovered from COVID-19.

This chain links TRBV5-4 with TRBJ1-2, with 7 bases fitting TRBD1. The CDR3 consists of 14 residues. Germline loops: CDR1 SGHNT, CDR2 YYREEE (reference sequence). After removal of 4 bases from V and 4 bases from J, the junction contained 7 bases not matched to a gene. This CDR3 is CASSPGTAGYGYTF. CDR3 DNA: TGTGCCAGCAGCCCCGGGACAGCTGGCTATGGCTACACCTTC.

The chain joins TRBV13 to TRBJ1-3; possibly TRBD1 for D (5 bases). This CDR3 region has 16 residues. Germline V CDR1 and CDR2: PRHDT, FYEKMQ (reference sequence). Trimming left V 5 bases short and J 2 bases short, with 16 bases between. CDR3 sequence (DNA): TGTGCCAGCAGCGCGATCGGGGGAGGGACTGGAAACACCATATATTTT. Amino acids: CASSAIGGGTGNTIYF.

V and J are TRBV15 and TRBJ2-5; no reliable D call. The germline V gene encodes CDR1 LNHNV and CDR2 YYDKDF (reference sequence). The CDR3 sequence is 13 residues long. The V end was cut by 1 base, the J end by 5 bases, with 8 bases between. The CDR3 coding sequence is TGTGCCACCAGCAGAGCGCGTCTGGAGACCCAGTACTTC. Encoded protein: CATSRARLETQYF. Full variable domain (missing parts from reference TRBV15 and TRBJ2-5): DAMVIQNPRYQVTQFGKPVTLSCSQTLNHNVMYWYQQKSSQAPKLLFHYYDKDFNNEADTPDNFQSRRPNTSFCFLDIRSPGLGDTAMYLCATSRARLETQYFGPGTRLLVL.

The rearrangement uses TRBV11-2 and TRBJ2-1; D uncertain. V was cut by 1 base and J by 0 bases, with 10 bases left in between. CDR3 length: 16 amino acids. Germline lookup yields CDR1 SGHAT and CDR2 FQNNGV. CDR3 DNA: TGTGCCAGCAGCTTAGTATCGGGTACCTCCTACAATGAGCAGTTCTTC. Protein product: CASSLVSGTSYNEQFF.

V usage is TRBV10-3 and J usage is TRBJ2-2, with no clear D. The CDR3 runs 16 residues. The V end lost 6 bases, the J end lost 0 bases, and 14 bases lay between the germline ends. Germline V gives CDR1 ENHRY, CDR2 SYGVKD. CDR3 loop: CAISQTGSANTGELFF. The CDR3 region has the DNA TGTGCCATCAGCCAAACCGGGTCTGCGAACACCGGGGAGCTGTTTTTT.

The chain combines TRBV6-5 with TRBJ2-7; weak D call: TRBD1 (5 bases). CDR1 and CDR2 from the germline V gene are MNHEY and SVGAGI. V lost 5 bases to trimming and J lost 12 bases, with 17 bases between them. This CDR3 comprises 12 residues. CDR3 in amino acids: CASSPQAGSAYF. The CDR3 DNA reads as TGTGCCAGCAGTCCCCAGGCAGGGTCGGCGTACTTC.

V usage is TRBV28 and J usage is TRBJ2-2; maybe TRBD1 (7 bases). CDR3 length: 14 residues. Between the trimmed V and J ends, which lost 3 bases and 7 bases, there was a span of 12 bases. Germline V gives CDR1 MDHEN, CDR2 SYDVKM. The CDR3: CASSFRGRGGELFF. The CDR3 nucleotides read TGTGCCAGCAGTTTTAGGGGGCGGGGCGGGGAGCTGTTTTTT.

The J gene is TRBJ1-5, the V gene TRBV30; tentatively, D is TRBD1 (6 bases). The CDR3 sequence is 16 residues long. CDR1 is GTSNPN, CDR2 SVGIG, per germline (reference sequence). V lost 2 bases to trimming and J lost 0 bases, with 14 bases between them. CDR3 in DNA: TGTGCCTGGAGTATACTTGACAGGTCTAGCAATCAGCCCCAGCATTTT. This sequence encodes CAWSILDRSSNQPQHF.

The V gene is TRBV7-3, the J gene TRBJ1-6, with D unresolved. The germline V gene has CDR1 SGHTA and CDR2 FQGTGA. V was pared by 2 bases and J by 7 bases, with 6 bases between. The CDR3 runs to 13 residues. CDR3 sequence (DNA): TGTGCCAGCAGCTTAGGAGGGAATTCACCCCTCCACTTT. It yields the protein CASSLGGNSPLHF.

J is TRBJ1-2 and V is TRBV3-1 (or the pseudogene TRBV3-2); D might be TRBD1 (5 bases). The CDR3 is 14 residues long. The germline CDR1 and CDR2 sequences are LGHDT and YNNKEL (reference sequence). The V end lost 0 bases, the J end lost 6 bases, and 11 bases lay between the germline ends. The CDR3 region is CASSQDSTRDGYTF. The CDR3 DNA is TGTGCCAGCAGCCAAGATTCTACCAGGGATGGCTACACCTTC.

The J gene is TRBJ2-5, the V gene TRBV27; maybe TRBD1 (6 bases). In germline, CDR1 is MNHEY, CDR2 SMNVEV (reference sequence). The CDR3 totals 16 residues. V lost 2 bases to trimming and J lost 6 bases, with 19 bases between them. The CDR3 DNA follows: TGTGCCAGCAGTTTAGGGGCGGCCCTGGGGGCTCAGACCCAGTACTTC. Its protein product is CASSLGAALGAQTQYF.

V usage is TRBV11-2 and J usage is TRBJ2-7, with 10 positions matching TRBD2. The J segment lost 1 base and the V segment lost 5 bases, leaving 11 bases of the junction unmatched. Germline lookup yields CDR1 SGHAT and CDR2 FQNNGV. The length of the CDR3 is 17 residues. The DNA of the CDR3 is TGTGCCAGCAGCCTATCCCACGGACTAGCGGTATCCTACGAGCAGTACTTC. Amino acid sequence: CASSLSHGLAVSYEQYF.

The chain carries TRBV7-9 and TRBJ1-1; TRBD1 might be the D (6 bases). Looked up from germline, CDR1 is SEHNR and CDR2 is FQNEAQ (reference sequence). V was cut by 6 bases and J by 4 bases, with 9 bases left in between. The CDR3 runs to 12 residues. CDR3 DNA: TGTGCCAGCAGTCCAGGGGTCACTGAAGCTTTCTTT. It is translated as CASSPGVTEAFF.

The gene calls are TRBV21-1 and TRBJ2-3; TRBD1, the table's D call, lacks a check against the DNA. TRBV21-1 is assigned pseudogene status. The CDR3 has 14 residues. The CDR3 nucleotides read TGTGCCAGACTAAGGACAGAAACTACAGATACGCAGTATTTT. Residues: CARLRTETTDTQYF.

The table lists this clone with a count of one. V is TRBV7-8 and J is TRBJ1-2, with no clear D. Germline V gives CDR1 SGHVS, CDR2 FQNEAQ. The CDR3 loop spans 16 amino acids. V was pared by 1 base and J by 3 bases, with 15 bases between. CDR3 nucleotides: TGTGCCAGCAGCTTAGAGCATCCATCCCCTTACTATGGCTACACCTTC. It codes for CASSLEHPSPYYGYTF.

V usage is TRBV9 and J usage is TRBJ2-7, with 7 positions matching TRBD2. Germline loops: CDR1 SGDLS, CDR2 YYNGEE. The J segment lost 0 bases and the V segment lost 0 bases, leaving 6 bases of the junction unmatched. The CDR3 spans 16 residues. The CDR3 is CASSVGSGGSSYEQYF. CDR3 bases: TGTGCCAGCAGCGTAGGATCGGGAGGTTCCTCCTACGAGCAGTACTTC.

The chain recombines TRBV6-1 with TRBJ1-5; D not certain. V lost 2 bases and J 9 bases, leaving 14 bases between the germline ends. The germline V gene has CDR1 MNHNS and CDR2 SASEGT. The CDR3 has 14 amino acids. CDR3 in amino acids: CASSEPMGRGPQHF. The CDR3, as DNA: TGTGCCAGCAGTGAACCGATGGGCCGGGGGCCCCAGCATTTT.

The chain uses TRBV4-3 and TRBJ1-4; D uncertain. The CDR3 runs to 17 residues. The V end was cut by 0 bases, the J end by 9 bases, with 20 bases between. CDR1 LGHNA and CDR2 YSLEER come from the germline V gene. The CDR3 here is CASSQDSSGPSKQKLFF. In nucleotides, the CDR3 is TGCGCCAGCAGCCAAGATAGTTCTGGTCCATCCAAGCAAAAACTGTTTTTT.

V and J are TRBV5-6 and TRBJ2-5; 7 bases match TRBD1. Germline CDR1 is SGHDT and CDR2 is YYEEEE. The CDR3 extends over 13 amino acids. The V gene end was trimmed by 4 bases and the J gene end by 5 bases; junction bases not matched to a gene: 5. The CDR3 here is CASSPDREETQYF. The CDR3 bases are TGTGCCAGCAGCCCTGACAGGGAGGAGACCCAGTACTTC.